The 14 T cell receptor beta chains below come from one sample, sequenced in a study of cytomegalovirus exposure and HLA in healthy donors. The PCR used 60 Vbeta and 13 Jbeta primers. The repertoire was sequenced with immunoSEQ multiplex PCR; TCRdb's copy has only in-frame clones and lacks some. The sample includes around 130,000 clones, approximately 83% of them seen just once. Sequenced input: PBMCs. The origin of the receptors is a girl aged 2 to 9 in good health and CMV-seronegative.

The chain recombines TRBV5-1 with TRBJ1-1; TRBD1 agrees at 9 bases. The CDR3 length is 13 residues. V was pared by 8 bases and J by 1 base, with 3 bases of the junction left unmatched. Germline V lookup: CDR1 SGHRS, CDR2 YFSETQ. The CDR3 loop reads CASRGQGNTEAFF. The CDR3 nucleotides read TGCGCCAGTAGGGGACAGGGGAACACTGAAGCTTTCTTT.

This sequence joins TRBV27 and TRBJ1-2, with 7 positions matching TRBD1. Germline V gene data show CDR1 as MNHEY and CDR2 as SMNVEV (reference sequence). CDR3 length equals 14 residues. After removal of 0 bases from V and 5 bases from J, the junction contained 3 bases not matched to a gene. The CDR3 DNA is TGTGCCAGCAGTTTATCGAAACAGGGGTATGGCTACACCTTC. Protein product: CASSLSKQGYGYTF.

With respect to this clone: Other nucleotide sequences from this sample produce the same CDR3. The rearrangement uses TRBV18 and TRBJ2-3; D gene unclear. This CDR3 region has 12 residues. The germline V gene encodes CDR1 KGHSH and CDR2 LQKENI. Trimming left V 6 bases short and J 0 bases short, with 4 bases between. The CDR3 is CASSPSTDTQYF. CDR3 DNA sequence: TGTGCCAGCTCCCCGAGCACAGATACGCAGTATTTT.

The J gene is TRBJ2-7, the V gene TRBV13, with 8 bases matching TRBD2. From germline, CDR1 is PRHDT and CDR2 FYEKMQ (reference sequence). The CDR3 is made up of 14 amino acids. The V segment lost 5 bases and the J segment 1 base; nucleotides outside the gene matches: 4. The DNA of the CDR3 is TGTGCCAGCAGCCGAACGGGAGGGTCCTACGAGCAGTACTTC. The encoded protein is CASSRTGGSYEQYF.

The J gene is TRBJ1-2, the V gene TRBV5-1; a possible D gene is TRBD1 (6 bases). Germline CDR1 is SGHRS and CDR2 is YFSETQ. V shed 0 bases and J shed 8 bases, with 20 bases lying between them. The CDR3 consists of 16 residues. CDR3: CASSLVGALKPGGYTF. The CDR3, as DNA: TGCGCCAGCAGCTTGGTGGGGGCACTAAAGCCGGGGGGCTACACCTTC. Complete variable domain (other parts from reference TRBV5-1 and TRBJ1-2): KAGVTQTPRYLIKTRGQQVTLSCSPISGHRSVSWYQQTPGQGLQFLFEYFSETQRNKGNFPGRFSGRQFSNSRSEMNVSTLELGDSALYLCASSLVGALKPGGYTFGSGTRLTVV.

The sample holds a few counts of this clone. This rearrangement joins TRBV7-2 to TRBJ2-7; 11 nucleotides align to TRBD2. Germline V gene sequence: CDR1 SGHTA, CDR2 FQGNSA. Trimming removed 2 bases from V and 1 base from J; junction bases left unmatched: 1. CDR3 length equals 15 residues. The CDR3 nucleotides are TGTGCCAGCAGCTTAAGGACTAGCGGGTCCTACGAGCAGTACTTC. Encoded protein: CASSLRTSGSYEQYF.

The chain has TRBV5-1 and TRBJ1-1; a weak D match, TRBD1 (5 bases). V lost 0 bases to trimming and J lost 0 bases, with 21 bases between them. CDR3 length: 19 amino acids. In germline, CDR1 is SGHRS, CDR2 YFSETQ. CDR3 sequence: CASSLAGSQTLKVNTEAFF. The CDR3 nucleotides read TGCGCCAGCAGCTTGGCAGGGTCTCAGACCCTGAAGGTGAACACTGAAGCTTTCTTT.

This clone is a singleton in its sample. CDR3 residues: CAWSAGPAVGYTF. The CDR3 coding sequence is TGTGCCTGGAGCGCGGGACCCGCGGTTGGCTACACCTTC. The V and J genes are TRBV30 and TRBJ1-2, with TRBD1 as a possible D gene (5 bases). The CDR3 contains 13 residues. CDR1 is GTSNPN and CDR2 is SVGIG in the germline V gene (reference sequence). Trimming left V 3 bases short and J 7 bases short, with 15 bases between.

This clone appeared a single time. V and J are TRBV11-2 and TRBJ2-1; D may be TRBD2 (6 bases). Germline loops: CDR1 SGHAT, CDR2 FQNNGV. This CDR3 is built from 11 residues. Trimming took 4 bases from V and 13 from J, leaving 11 bases between them. This chain's CDR3 is CASSSRLGQFF. The CDR3 region has the DNA TGTGCCAGCAGCTCAAGACTAGGACAGTTCTTC.

The chain has TRBV6-5 and TRBJ2-7, with 7 bases lining up with TRBD2. The germline V gene encodes CDR1 MNHEY and CDR2 SVGAGI. CDR3 length: 15 residues. Losses at the gene ends were 2 bases for V and 2 bases for J; bases not matched to a gene: 6. The CDR3 DNA is TGTGCCAGCAGTTACGTGAGTGGGGGGGCCTACGAGCAGTACTTC. Amino acids: CASSYVSGGAYEQYF.

The V gene is TRBV19, the J gene TRBJ1-4; maybe TRBD1 (6 bases). The CDR3 totals 18 residues. Germline V gene lookup returns CDR1 LNHDA and CDR2 SQIVND (reference sequence). The V end was cut by 3 bases, the J end by 11 bases, with 28 bases between. The CDR3 is CASSISMTMGASAVKLFF. Written as DNA, the CDR3 is TGTGCCAGTAGTATTTCGATGACGATGGGGGCGAGTGCTGTGAAACTGTTTTTT.

The rearrangement uses TRBV15 and TRBJ2-5; D is unresolved. Trimming left V 0 bases short and J 5 bases short, with 13 bases between. The CDR3 is 15 amino acids. Germline V gene data show CDR1 as LNHNV and CDR2 as YYDKDF (reference sequence). The CDR3 DNA is TGTGCCACCAGCAGAGATTCTGGTTTCGGTGAGACCCAGTACTTC. Encoded protein: CATSRDSGFGETQYF. The whole variable domain, filled in from reference TRBV15 and TRBJ2-5, reads DAMVIQNPRYQVTQFGKPVTLSCSQTLNHNVMYWYQQKSSQAPKLLFHYYDKDFNNEADTPDNFQSRRPNTSFCFLDIRSPGLGDTAMYLCATSRDSGFGETQYFGPGTRLLVL.

The J gene is TRBJ2-7, the V gene TRBV5-1, with 7 bases fitting TRBD1. V shed 0 bases and J 5 bases; nucleotides not matched to a gene: 11. This CDR3 is built from 16 residues. The germline V gene encodes CDR1 SGHRS and CDR2 YFSETQ. CDR3 amino acids: CASSLGEQGRINEQYF. The DNA of the CDR3 is TGCGCCAGCAGCTTGGGGGAACAGGGGCGGATAAACGAGCAGTACTTC.

The rearrangement joins TRBV28 to TRBJ2-7; 9 bases agree with TRBD2. Germline loops: CDR1 MDHEN, CDR2 SYDVKM. The CDR3 contains 15 residues. V was pared by 7 bases and J by 0 bases, with 7 bases of the junction left unmatched. This chain's CDR3 is CASILSGGISYEQYF. DNA of the CDR3: TGTGCCAGCATCCTAAGCGGGGGGATCTCCTACGAGCAGTACTTC.